The T cell receptor (beta chain) under discussion was sequenced for a study of blood T cell repertoires in COVID-19. Study at large: Acute-phase and convalescent COVID-19 samples originated in the United States, Italy and Spain. T cells, B-cell-depleted T cells, or PBMCs supplied cDNA or gDNA.

In its sample, this clone was seen once. V gave up 6 bases and J gave up 4 bases; unmatched junction bases: 6. The CDR3 consists of 14 residues. CDR1 and CDR2 from the germline V gene are SGHTA and FQGTGA. Per the authors' pipeline: Reference gene primer amplification in the assay estimated nucleated cell counts. The method was immunoSEQ multiplex PCR; TCRdb's version includes in-frame clones alone and lacks a portion of them. The V and J calls and clone size are taken from that table; D and trimming were inferred from the DNA. The sample yields 200,000 or so clones, 84% seen once. The sample taken for sequencing was peripheral blood. The clonotype was recovered from a woman aged 55-69 years who had recovered from COVID-19. This rearrangement joins TRBV7-3 to TRBJ1-3; the match to TRBD1 covers 7 bases. CDR3 region: CASSLTRGGNTIYF. In DNA form, the CDR3 reads TGTGCCAGCAGTCTAACCAGGGGGGGAAACACCATATATTTT. Full variable domain (rest looked up from reference TRBV7-3 and TRBJ1-3): GAGVSQTPSNKVTEKGKYVELRCDPISGHTALYWYRQSLGQGPEFLIYFQGTGAADDSGLPNDRFFAVRPEGSVSTLKIQRTERGDSAVYLCASSLTRGGNTIYFGEGSWLTVV.